A selection of T cell receptor beta chains follows, all from one sample in a study of blood T cell repertoires in COVID-19. Here immunoSEQ multiplex PCR was the method, and the copy in TCRdb shows in-frame clones only, minus some. The sample carries tens of thousands of clones, approximately 80% recorded once. Sequences were obtained from peripheral blood. These receptors all come from a man aged 80 or over with acute or convalescent COVID-19. The conserved cysteine and the conserved F or W are not part of the CDR3 here. Expanded clones get a size class; other rows say once, few or many, or leave the size out.

j_call,cdr3_length,v_call,clone_size,cdr3_aa
TRBJ1-2,11,TRBV19,-,ASSLTGNYGYT
TRBJ1-1,15,TRBV5-8,-,ASSLRDRGGKSTEAF
TRBJ1-1,10,TRBV7-8,-,ASSLTGTEAF
TRBJ2-1,14,TRBV5-1,-,ASSLETYSSYNEQF
TRBJ1-2,11,TRBV10-3,-,AISTETGSGYT
TRBJ1-2,12,TRBV28,-,ASSFGQPLDGYT
TRBJ2-3,10,TRBV11-3,-,ASSLHTDTQY
TRBJ1-1,13,TRBV18,-,ASSPPQGSIRGAF
TRBJ2-7,10,TRBV28,-,ASRQLAGEQY
TRBJ1-5,12,TRBV28,-,ASSLRQINQPQH
TRBJ1-1,13,TRBV7-9,-,ASSPRWARDTEAF
TRBJ2-1,13,TRBV30,-,AWSVLAGGLNEQF
TRBJ2-1,17,TRBV21-1,-,ASSKVQGLAGSSYNEQF
TRBJ1-3,13,TRBV21-1,few,ASISAWGGLNTIY
TRBJ1-5,11,TRBV28,-,ASSSGYSQPQH
TRBJ1-5,15,TRBV18,-,ASSAGQARYSNQPQH
TRBJ2-5,16,TRBV3-1/TRBV3-2,-,ASSQLALLTSGIETQY
TRBJ2-7,13,TRBV7-2,-,ASSLGGMSAYEQY
TRBJ2-2,15,TRBV5-8,-,ASSLGQGVIIAGELF
TRBJ1-3,12,TRBV5-1,few,ASSQQGGGNTIY
TRBJ1-6,14,TRBV6-1,-,ASSAGRVANNSPLH
TRBJ2-3,14,TRBV5-1,-,ASSLGTSGGVVTQY
TRBJ2-1,9,TRBV12-3/TRBV12-4,-,ASSLRDEQF
TRBJ1-2,10,TRBV10-2,-,ASSARGGGYT
TRBJ2-3,15,TRBV7-2,-,ASSLRLAGGLTDTQY
TRBJ1-6,12,TRBV7-3,few,ASSHGGFGSPLH
TRBJ2-7,9,TRBV28,-,ASSRFYEQY
TRBJ2-5,14,TRBV6-1,-,ASSEGIAGWLETQY
TRBJ1-2,14,TRBV7-2,-,ASSFDRGRSGSGYT
TRBJ1-1,12,TRBV18,-,ASSPQKMNTEAF
TRBJ2-7,10,TRBV29-1,-,SACSEAGEQY
TRBJ2-5,14,TRBV5-4,-,ASSLWPGGDQETQY
TRBJ1-4,11,TRBV11-2,-,ASAAQEAEKLF
TRBJ1-1,13,TRBV18,-,ASSPPTGMNTEAF
TRBJ1-2,12,TRBV3-1/TRBV3-2,-,ASSQMSLNYGYT
TRBJ2-4,14,TRBV19,-,ASSLSGTGLTDIQY
TRBJ2-1,14,TRBV5-1,-,ASSLAWLATYNEQF
TRBJ1-2,15,TRBV4-2,-,ASSQDLRGLGEYGYT
TRBJ1-1,11,TRBV25-1,-,ASSGQGYTEAF
TRBJ1-1,12,TRBV6-2/TRBV6-3,-,ASSYRGLGTEAF
TRBJ1-1,10,TRBV27,-,ASSTNRGIAF
TRBJ2-5,12,TRBV29-1,-,SVPTGMFGETQY
TRBJ1-4,13,TRBV19,-,ASRASGGFYEKLF
TRBJ2-1,16,TRBV27,-,ASSLSYLGLGVYNEQF
TRBJ2-2,13,TRBV2,once,ASRKLAGYTGELF
TRBJ2-4,12,TRBV3-1/TRBV3-2,-,ASSQDGSGNIQY
TRBJ2-2,13,TRBV7-2,-,ASTPEGIRTGELF